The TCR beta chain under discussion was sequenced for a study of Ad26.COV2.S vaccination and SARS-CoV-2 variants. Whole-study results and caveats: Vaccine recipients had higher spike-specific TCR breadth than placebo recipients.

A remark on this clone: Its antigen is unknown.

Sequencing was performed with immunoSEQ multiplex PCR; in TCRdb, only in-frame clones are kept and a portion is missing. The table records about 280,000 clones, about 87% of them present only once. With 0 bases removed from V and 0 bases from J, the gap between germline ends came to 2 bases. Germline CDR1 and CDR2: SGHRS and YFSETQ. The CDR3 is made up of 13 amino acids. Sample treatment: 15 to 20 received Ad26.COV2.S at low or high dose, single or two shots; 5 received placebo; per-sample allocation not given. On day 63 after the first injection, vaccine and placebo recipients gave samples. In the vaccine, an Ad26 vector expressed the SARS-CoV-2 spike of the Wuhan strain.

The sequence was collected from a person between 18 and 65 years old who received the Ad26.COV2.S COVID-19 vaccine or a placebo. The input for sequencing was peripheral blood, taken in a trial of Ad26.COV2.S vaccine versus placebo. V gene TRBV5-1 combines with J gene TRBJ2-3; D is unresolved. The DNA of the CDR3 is TGCGCCAGCAGCTTGGACAGCACAGATACGCAGTATTTT. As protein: CASSLDSTDTQYF.